The T cell receptor beta chain described here comes from a study of T-cell memory formation after mild COVID-19. TCRdb called the 5' RACE reads again in MiXCR, with one record for every CDR3 protein. The sample includes around 530,000 distinct CDR3 sequences, 20% to 25% seen only once; the top ten take roughly 8.3%. Of note for this clonotype: Its matching antigen is unknown.

General observations from the study: CD4+ contracting clones were mainly CM and EM; CD8+ ones, EMRA.

This clonotype was obtained from an adult woman who had mild COVID-19 (a few samples of this study predate the infection). Cell type and time point are not known. Specimen: PBMCs or a T cell subset sorted from them (not recorded which).

The CDR3 here is CASSHSTGYEQYF. DNA for the CDR3: TGTGCCAGCAGCCACTCGACAGGGTACGAGCAGTACTTC. The chain joins TRBV7-9 to TRBJ2-7; 7 bases match TRBD1. Germline assignment: CDR1 SEHNR and CDR2 FQNEAQ (reference sequence). The CDR3 runs 13 residues. J was trimmed by 4 bases and V by 5 bases; bases with no gene match: 5.